These 27 T cell receptor beta chains originate from one sample sequenced in a study of T cell responses to AZD1222 COVID-19 vaccine. The repertoire was sequenced with immunoSEQ multiplex PCR; TCRdb's copy has only in-frame clones and lacks some. Here the sample spans around 180,000 clones, approximately 90% being singletons. The starting material was peripheral blood, obtained on day 0 of AZD1222 vaccination. These receptors all come from an adult in good health.

J is TRBJ2-1 and V is TRBV9; 7 nucleotides line up with TRBD2. The ends lost 2 bases at V and 7 bases at J; junction bases unmatched: 12. This CDR3 contains 16 residues. Germline CDR1 is SGDLS and CDR2 is YYNGEE. The CDR3 sequence: CASSVGPPNGGNEQFF. The CDR3 nucleotides read TGTGCCAGCAGCGTCGGCCCCCCGAACGGGGGGAATGAGCAGTTCTTC.

V and J are TRBV7-2 and TRBJ2-2, with TRBD2 matching over 10 bases. Losses at the gene ends were 1 base for V and 2 bases for J; bases not matched to a gene: 7. Germline V lookup: CDR1 SGHTA, CDR2 FQGNSA. The CDR3 length is 18 residues. The CDR3 DNA follows: TGTGCCAGCAGCTTAGGACCGGGACTAGCGAAAAACACCGGGGAGCTGTTTTTT. Its translation is CASSLGPGLAKNTGELFF.

The gene calls are TRBV11-2 and TRBJ2-1; 7 bases are shared with TRBD1. The CDR3 runs 16 residues. The V gene end was trimmed by 5 bases and the J gene end by 3 bases; junction bases not matched to a gene: 10. The germline V gene encodes CDR1 SGHAT and CDR2 FQNNGV. The CDR3 protein is CASSEETGTVYNEQFF. In DNA form, the CDR3 reads TGTGCCAGCAGCGAAGAGACCGGGACAGTCTACAATGAGCAGTTCTTC.

The rearrangement joins TRBV6-5 to TRBJ1-6; perhaps TRBD1 as D (6 bases). Germline V lookup: CDR1 MNHEY, CDR2 SVGAGI. This CDR3 comprises 16 residues. The ends were cut back, 0 bases at V and 8 bases at J, with 14 bases in the middle. In nucleotides, the CDR3 is TGTGCCAGCAGTTACTCTCCGGCAGGGGATGATTCACCCCTCCACTTT. It specifies CASSYSPAGDDSPLHF.

This chain joins TRBV20-1 and TRBJ1-1; D remains unclear. CDR1 and CDR2 (germline): DFQATT, SNEGSKA (reference sequence). V was trimmed by 3 bases and J by 9 bases, leaving 8 bases between them. The CDR3 extends over 10 amino acids. DNA of the CDR3: TGCAGTGCTAGGGGAGATAAAGCTTTCTTT. Amino acid sequence: CSARGDKAFF.

This rearrangement joins TRBV2 to TRBJ2-4; D gene ambiguous. Germline V gene sequence: CDR1 SNHLY, CDR2 FYNNEI. V was shortened by 1 base and J by 0 bases, with 10 bases between the two germline ends. The CDR3 length is 16 residues. The CDR3 nucleotides read TGTGCCAGCAGTGAAGAGGTCAGGCTAGCCAAAAACATTCAGTACTTC. Translating gives CASSEEVRLAKNIQYF.

This CDR3 reads CASGSGQGYNEQFF. Written as DNA, the CDR3 is TGTGCCAGTGGCTCGGGACAGGGGTACAATGAGCAGTTCTTC. The chain combines TRBV19 with TRBJ2-1; TRBD1 matches at 10 bases. Germline values: CDR1 LNHDA, CDR2 SQIVND (reference sequence). The CDR3 length is 14 residues. With 8 bases clipped from V and 4 bases from J, the junction kept 5 bases outside the gene matches.

This chain links TRBV7-8 with TRBJ1-3; TRBD1 matches 7 bases. Trimming took 10 bases from V and 7 from J; bases not matched to a gene: 10. The CDR3 consists of 13 residues. Germline CDR1 SGHVS, CDR2 FQNEAQ. The CDR3 coding sequence is TGTGCCACGGAGACAGGGAGTGGTAACACCATATATTTT. Translated: CATETGSGNTIYF.

This chain joins TRBV5-6 and TRBJ2-3; tentatively, D is TRBD1 (6 bases). The V end lost 4 bases, the J end lost 4 bases, and 22 bases lay between the germline ends. The V gene's germline CDR1 is SGHDT and CDR2 YYEEEE. This CDR3 contains 17 residues. The CDR3 nucleotides read TGTGCCAGCAGCGAACCAGGGGCTCCTAATGGCCCAGATACGCAGTATTTT. It encodes CASSEPGAPNGPDTQYF. Full variable domain (rest looked up from reference TRBV5-6 and TRBJ2-3): DAGVTQSPTHLIKTRGQQVTLRCSPKSGHDTVSWYQQALGQGPQFIFQYYEEEERQRGNFPDRFSGHQFPNYSSELNVNALLLGDSALYLCASSEPGAPNGPDTQYFGPGTRLTVL.

The chain uses TRBV12-3 or TRBV12-4 and TRBJ2-7; tentative D call: TRBD2 (5 bases). V lost 5 bases and J 5 bases, leaving 10 bases between the germline ends. The CDR3 length is 12 residues. CDR3 bases: TGTGCCAGCAGTCCCGGACTGGACGAGCAGTACTTC. It specifies CASSPGLDEQYF.

The genes are TRBV7-9 and TRBJ1-2; no firm D call. CDR1 SEHNR and CDR2 FQNEAQ come from the germline V gene (reference sequence). Trimming cost V 5 bases and J 2 bases, with 15 bases left between them. The CDR3 has 15 amino acids. CDR3 residues: CASSLTSDRNYGYTF. As DNA, the CDR3 is TGTGCCAGCAGCCTAACGTCGGACCGGAACTATGGCTACACCTTC.

The V call is TRBV7-9, the J call TRBJ1-5; TRBD1 is a possible D gene (5 bases). Germline V gene sequence: CDR1 SEHNR, CDR2 FQNEAQ (reference sequence). The CDR3 contains 15 residues. Trimming cost V 1 base and J 4 bases, with 11 bases left between them. The CDR3 DNA follows: TGTGCCAGCAGCTTAGAGCAAGAGGGGAATCAGCCCCAGCATTTT. Translating it yields CASSLEQEGNQPQHF.

The rearrangement joins TRBV9 to TRBJ1-3, with D possibly being TRBD1 (5 bases). The V gene lost 0 bases and the J gene lost 2 bases, with 15 bases spanning the gap. In germline, CDR1 is SGDLS, CDR2 YYNGEE. This CDR3 contains 17 residues. The CDR3, as DNA: TGTGCCAGCAGCGTAGATTTTACAGGTTTGGCTGGAAACACCATATATTTT. This translates into CASSVDFTGLAGNTIYF.

The rearrangement joins TRBV4-1 to TRBJ1-1, with D hard to call. The germline V gene encodes CDR1 MGHRA and CDR2 YSYEKL. The V end lost 0 bases, the J end lost 1 base, and 12 bases lay between the germline ends. The CDR3 has 16 amino acids. In nucleotides, the CDR3 is TGCGCCAGCAGCCAAGATACGCACAGCGAGAACACTGAAGCTTTCTTT. It is translated as CASSQDTHSENTEAFF.

The V call is TRBV7-8, the J call TRBJ2-7, with D perhaps matching TRBD1 or TRBD2 (5 bases each). V was shortened by 7 bases and J by 0 bases, with 13 bases between the two germline ends. The length of the CDR3 is 14 residues. Looked up from germline, CDR1 is SGHVS and CDR2 is FQNEAQ. CDR3 bases: TGTGCCAGCACCCAGGGACGGAACTCCTACGAGCAGTACGTC. As protein: CASTQGRNSYEQYV.

The V gene is TRBV2, the J gene TRBJ1-3, with TRBD1 as a possible D gene (5 bases). There are 15 residues in the CDR3. V was clipped by 6 bases and J by 2 bases, with 14 bases between them. Germline V lookup: CDR1 SNHLY, CDR2 FYNNEI. DNA of the CDR3: TGTGCCAGCAGAGGAATGCGGGGCCCTGGAAACACCATATATTTT. Amino acids: CASRGMRGPGNTIYF. Full variable domain (outside the CDR3, taken from reference TRBV2 and TRBJ1-3): EPEVTQTPSHQVTQMGQEVILRCVPISNHLYFYWYRQILGQKVEFLVSFYNNEISEKSEIFDDQFSVERPDGSNFTLKIRSTKLEDSAMYFCASRGMRGPGNTIYFGEGSWLTVV.

V and J are TRBV7-3 and TRBJ2-1, with TRBD2 as a possible D gene (6 bases). V was shortened by 4 bases and J by 6 bases, with 10 bases between the two germline ends. The V gene's germline CDR1 is SGHTA and CDR2 FQGTGA. The length of the CDR3 is 13 residues. This CDR3 is CASSWGLGNEQFF. In nucleotides, the CDR3 is TGTGCCAGCAGCTGGGGACTCGGCAATGAGCAGTTCTTC.

V usage is TRBV5-4 and J usage is TRBJ2-3; 7 bases are shared with TRBD2. Germline V CDR1 and CDR2: SGHNT, YYREEE (reference sequence). CDR3 length: 14 residues. Trimming took 2 bases from V and 5 from J; bases not matched to a gene: 5. CDR3 sequence: CASSFPGGGDTQYF. In DNA, the CDR3 is TGTGCCAGCAGCTTTCCGGGGGGAGGAGATACGCAGTATTTT.

This clone was recorded a few times. The J gene is TRBJ2-1, the V gene TRBV27, with TRBD2 matching 8 bases. The J segment lost 15 bases and the V segment lost 2 bases, leaving 15 bases of the junction unmatched. The CDR3 loop spans 15 amino acids. Germline V gives CDR1 MNHEY, CDR2 SMNVEV (reference sequence). The CDR3 here is CASSLVSGGIVNPFF. The DNA of the CDR3 is TGTGCCAGCAGTTTAGTCTCGGGGGGGATTGTGAACCCGTTCTTC.

The V call is TRBV28, the J call TRBJ2-3; D gene unclear. Trimming stripped 2 bases from V and 3 bases from J, with 6 bases between. Germline values: CDR1 MDHEN, CDR2 SYDVKM. This CDR3 has 13 residues. CDR3 amino acids: CASSLTVTDTQYF. In DNA, the CDR3 is TGTGCCAGCAGTTTAACGGTGACAGATACGCAGTATTTT.

V gene TRBV2 combines with J gene TRBJ1-4; D remains ambiguous. The V end lost 4 bases, the J end lost 4 bases, and 10 bases lay between the germline ends. Germline V lookup: CDR1 SNHLY, CDR2 FYNNEI. The CDR3 extends over 14 amino acids. The CDR3 coding sequence is TGTGCCAGCAGTGTTGAGGCGAGTAATGAAAAACTGTTTTTT. Its protein is CASSVEASNEKLFF.

This clone came up once. The V call is TRBV28, the J call TRBJ2-7; 8 nucleotides align to TRBD1. Losses at the gene ends were 6 bases for V and 2 bases for J; bases not matched to a gene: 9. Germline-derived CDR1 and CDR2 are MDHEN and SYDVKM. This CDR3 contains 15 residues. This chain's CDR3 is CASRPSGGPAYEQYF. DNA for the CDR3: TGTGCCAGCAGACCTTCAGGGGGCCCTGCCTACGAGCAGTACTTC.

The chain's CDR3 is CASSIAAVPGQGRPLHF. CDR3 in DNA: TGTGCCAGTAGTATCGCGGCAGTCCCGGGACAGGGTCGGCCCCTCCACTTT. The chain joins TRBV19 to TRBJ1-6, with TRBD1 matching 9 bases. Germline assignment: CDR1 LNHDA and CDR2 SQIVND (reference sequence). The V segment lost 3 bases and the J segment 13 bases; nucleotides outside the gene matches: 16. The CDR3 loop spans 17 amino acids.

This sequence joins TRBV6-5 and TRBJ1-2, with D perhaps matching TRBD1 (5 bases). V was shortened by 2 bases and J by 2 bases, with 12 bases between the two germline ends. The V gene's germline CDR1 is MNHEY and CDR2 SVGAGI. The CDR3 loop spans 15 amino acids. The CDR3 protein is CASSYQATENYGYTF. DNA of the CDR3: TGTGCCAGCAGTTACCAAGCGACAGAAAACTATGGCTACACCTTC.

The genes are TRBV5-4 and TRBJ1-6; D call uncertain. The V and J ends lost 0 bases and 6 bases respectively, with 10 bases between them. CDR1 is SGHNT and CDR2 is YYREEE in the germline V gene (reference sequence). The CDR3 covers 15 residues. CDR3 sequence: CASSLAYVGNSPLHF. DNA for the CDR3: TGTGCCAGCAGCTTGGCATATGTCGGTAATTCACCCCTCCACTTT.

This chain links TRBV9 with TRBJ2-3, with 7 bases matching TRBD1. The CDR3 totals 16 residues. Germline CDR1 SGDLS, CDR2 YYNGEE. Germline trimming cut 3 bases from V and 0 bases from J; bases unmatched to any gene: 7. In nucleotides, the CDR3 is TGTGCCAGCAGCGACCGCACAGGGGTTAGCACAGATACGCAGTATTTT. Translation: CASSDRTGVSTDTQYF.

The chain is built from TRBV5-1 and TRBJ2-7; D is uncertain. The V end lost 0 bases, the J end lost 0 bases, and 10 bases lay between the germline ends. The CDR3 is made up of 15 amino acids. The germline CDR1 and CDR2 sequences are SGHRS and YFSETQ. CDR3 residues: CASSLVPEDSYEQYF. The CDR3 region has the DNA TGCGCCAGCAGCTTGGTTCCAGAGGACTCCTACGAGCAGTACTTC.